Listed here are 16 T cell receptor beta chains from one sample, sequenced in a study of cytomegalovirus exposure and HLA in healthy donors. A multiplex PCR was run with 60 Vbeta primers and 13 Jbeta primers. Sequencing was performed with immunoSEQ multiplex PCR; in TCRdb, only in-frame clones are kept and a portion is missing. The sample holds about 120,000 clones; about 80% are singletons and the top ten take roughly 30%. Sequencing was done on a sample of PBMCs. All receptors derive from a man between 60 and 70 years old in good health and CMV-seropositive.

This chain links TRBV5-1 with TRBJ1-1; D ambiguous. This CDR3 is built from 16 residues. V was cut by 0 bases and J by 2 bases, with 14 bases left in between. Germline values: CDR1 SGHRS, CDR2 YFSETQ. CDR3: CASSLARTEGNTEAFF. The CDR3 DNA sequence: TGCGCCAGCAGCTTGGCCCGGACGGAGGGAAACACTGAAGCTTTCTTT.

The chain couples TRBV5-1 to TRBJ2-2; TRBD1 matches 9 bases. The V segment lost 3 bases and the J segment 4 bases; nucleotides outside the gene matches: 4. Per germline, CDR1 SGHRS and CDR2 YFSETQ. The CDR3 is 15 amino acids. The CDR3 spells CASSSGQGSTGELFF. The CDR3 nucleotides read TGCGCCAGCAGCTCGGGACAGGGTAGCACCGGGGAGCTGTTTTTT.

This clone came up a few times. The rearrangement joins TRBV30 to TRBJ1-6; no reliable D call. Trimming took 5 bases from V and 4 from J, leaving 9 bases between them. CDR3 length equals 13 residues. Germline V gene data show CDR1 as GTSNPN and CDR2 as SVGIG (reference sequence). CDR3 bases: TGTGCCTGGGGAGAAATATATAATTCACCCCTCCACTTT. Protein: CAWGEIYNSPLHF.

The chain combines TRBV7-9 with TRBJ1-1; no reliable D call. CDR1 and CDR2 from the germline V gene are SEHNR and FQNEAQ (reference sequence). V lost 5 bases, J lost 5 bases, and 15 bases lay in between. The CDR3 totals 14 residues. The CDR3 region has the DNA TGTGCCAGCAGCCCCCGGGTTGAGAGGACTGAAGCTTTCTTT. Translated: CASSPRVERTEAFF.

On this clone: The identical CDR3 is also encoded by other nucleotide sequences in the sample. This chain links TRBV2 with TRBJ1-1; 9 bases fit TRBD1. The length of the CDR3 is 14 residues. With V trimmed by 4 bases and J by 2 bases, 2 bases remained unmatched. Germline lookup yields CDR1 SNHLY and CDR2 FYNNEI. The CDR3 nucleotides read TGTGCCAGCAGTGGGGACAGGGCAAACACTGAAGCTTTCTTT. It is translated as CASSGDRANTEAFF.

The chain recombines TRBV5-1 with TRBJ1-1, with no clear D. From germline, CDR1 is SGHRS and CDR2 YFSETQ. V lost 0 bases and J lost 1, with 4 bases in between. The CDR3 length is 13 residues. CDR3: CASSLAGNTEAFF. In DNA, the CDR3 is TGCGCCAGCAGCTTGGCGGGGAACACTGAAGCTTTCTTT.

The chain employs TRBV6-5 and TRBJ1-2, with 8 bases that match TRBD1. Germline V lookup: CDR1 MNHEY, CDR2 SVGAGI. The CDR3 contains 14 residues. V was clipped by 6 bases and J by 3 bases; unmatched bases: 6. CDR3 sequence reads: CASRRQGSDYGYTF. As DNA, the CDR3 is TGTGCCAGCAGGAGACAGGGGTCTGACTATGGCTACACCTTC.

J is TRBJ2-6 and V is TRBV29-1; D perhaps matches TRBD1 (5 bases). V was cut by 4 bases and J by 3 bases, with 10 bases left in between. CDR3 length: 14 amino acids. In germline, CDR1 is SQVTM, CDR2 ANQGSEA. The CDR3 loop is CSVAGQGGANVLTF. The DNA for the CDR3 is TGCAGCGTTGCAGGGCAAGGTGGGGCCAACGTCCTGACTTTC.

The CDR3 sequence: CASSLSGTSDEQFF. CDR3 sequence (DNA): TGCGCCAGCAGCTTATCCGGGACTAGCGATGAGCAGTTCTTC. The chain is built from TRBV5-1 and TRBJ2-1, with 10 bases fitting TRBD2. Per the germline V gene, CDR1 is SGHRS and CDR2 is YFSETQ. This CDR3 spans 14 amino acids. J gave up 8 bases and V 2 bases, and 4 bases lay outside the gene matches.

This chain uses TRBV28 with TRBJ2-3; no clear D gene. V was pared by 7 bases and J by 6 bases, with 11 bases between. This CDR3 region has 12 residues. Germline assignment: CDR1 MDHEN and CDR2 SYDVKM. The CDR3 reads CASNNYPDTQYF. CDR3 nucleotide sequence: TGTGCCAGCAATAACTATCCCGATACGCAGTATTTT. Based on the CDR3 plus reference TRBV28 and TRBJ2-3, the full variable domain is DVKVTQSSRYLVKRTGEKVFLECVQDMDHENMFWYRQDPGLGLRLIYFSYDVKMKEKGDIPEGYSVSREKKERFSLILESASTNQTSMYLCASNNYPDTQYFGPGTRLTVL.

The chain couples TRBV19 to TRBJ1-4; TRBD1 aligns across 8 bases. The CDR3 is made up of 15 amino acids. V shed 7 bases and J 3 bases; nucleotides not matched to a gene: 7. Germline CDR1 reads LNHDA; CDR2 reads SQIVND (reference sequence). CDR3 in DNA: TGTGCCAGTAAGGAAACAGGGGGTTCTAATGAAAAACTGTTTTTT. Residues: CASKETGGSNEKLFF. The full variable domain, completed using reference TRBV19 and TRBJ1-4, is DGGITQSPKYLFRKEGQNVTLSCEQNLNHDAMYWYRQDPGQGLRLIYYSQIVNDFQKGDIAEGYSVSREKKESFPLTVTSAQKNPTAFYLCASKETGGSNEKLFFGSGTQLSVL.

This chain connects TRBV5-1 to TRBJ1-3; D gene unclear. Trimming removed 4 bases at V and 2 bases at J, with 16 bases between. The CDR3 contains 16 residues. CDR1 is SGHRS and CDR2 is YFSETQ in the germline V gene. The DNA for the CDR3 is TGCGCCAGCAGCCCCGGCGGGGAATTGGCTGGAAACACCATATATTTT. Translation gives CASSPGGELAGNTIYF.

This clone is a singleton in its sample. The chain is built from TRBV18 and TRBJ1-1; 7 bases are shared with TRBD1. The CDR3 consists of 16 residues. The V gene's germline CDR1 is KGHSH and CDR2 LQKENI. Germline trimming cut 3 bases from V and 5 bases from J; bases unmatched to any gene: 12. The CDR3 DNA follows: TGTGCCAGCTCACCCGCAGGGGGTCAAGGAGGGACTGAAGCTTTCTTT. As protein: CASSPAGGQGGTEAFF.

The rearrangement joins TRBV10-3 to TRBJ2-3, with a tentative D call TRBD2 (6 bases). The germline V gene has CDR1 ENHRY and CDR2 SYGVKD. The CDR3 is 14 residues long. V was shortened by 6 bases and J by 0 bases, with 10 bases between the two germline ends. The CDR3 DNA follows: TGTGCCATCAGAGGCGGGACCAGCACAGATACGCAGTATTTT. The encoded protein is CAIRGGTSTDTQYF.

The rearrangement uses TRBV6-1 and TRBJ1-2; weak D call: TRBD1 (5 bases). This CDR3 has 14 residues. The V end was cut by 1 base, the J end by 8 bases, with 14 bases between. The germline gives CDR1 MNHNS, CDR2 SASEGT. CDR3 sequence: CASSEDRGIWGYTF. The CDR3 DNA sequence: TGTGCCAGCAGTGAAGATAGGGGAATATGGGGCTACACCTTC.

The gene calls are TRBV2 and TRBJ2-7; 7 nucleotides line up with TRBD2. Trimming cost V 3 bases and J 0 bases; bases outside gene matches: 11. This CDR3 spans 17 amino acids. Germline V gives CDR1 SNHLY, CDR2 FYNNEI. DNA for the CDR3: TGTGCCAGCAGTGAGATCCTAGGCGGGGGAAGCTCCTACGAGCAGTACTTC. As protein: CASSEILGGGSSYEQYF.